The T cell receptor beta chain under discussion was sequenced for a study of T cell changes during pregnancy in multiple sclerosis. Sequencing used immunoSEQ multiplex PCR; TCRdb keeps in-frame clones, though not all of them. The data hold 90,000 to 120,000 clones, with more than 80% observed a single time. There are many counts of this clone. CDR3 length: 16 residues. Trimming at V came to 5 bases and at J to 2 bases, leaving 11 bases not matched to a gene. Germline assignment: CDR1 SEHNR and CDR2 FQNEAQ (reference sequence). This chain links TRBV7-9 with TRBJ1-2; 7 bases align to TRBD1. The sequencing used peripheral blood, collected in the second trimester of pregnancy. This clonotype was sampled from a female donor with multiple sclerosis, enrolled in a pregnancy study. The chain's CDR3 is CASSTAPTGQNYGYTF. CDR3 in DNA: TGTGCCAGCAGCACAGCCCCGACAGGGCAGAACTATGGCTACACCTTC.